Each of the 20 T cell receptor beta chains below was sequenced from the same sample in a study of blood T cells in healthy people across ages. A second roughly 7 to 11 cycle PCR used barcoded and J-beta primers. TCRdb re-analysed the 5' RACE reads in MiXCR, keeping a single row per CDR3 protein. Seen here are more than 500,000 distinct CDR3 sequences, roughly 28% observed once, and the top ten hold less than 20%. The source material was blood. All receptors come from a woman between 65 and 79 years old in good health.

The CDR3 loop is CAISLTSGGSTDTQYF. CDR3 nucleotides: TGTGCCATCAGTCTAACTAGCGGGGGAAGCACAGATACGCAGTATTTT. The chain links TRBV10-3 to TRBJ2-3, with 11 bases lining up with TRBD2. CDR1 and CDR2 (germline): ENHRY, SYGVKD. V lost 5 bases to trimming and J lost 0 bases; unmatched junction nucleotides: 4. CDR3 length equals 16 residues.

V gene TRBV29-1 combines with J gene TRBJ2-5; 7 nucleotides line up with TRBD1. The J call may be in error: the DNA end matches TRBJ2-1 better. This CDR3 is 17 amino acids long. Germline CDR1 SQVTM, CDR2 ANQGSEA. CDR3 loop: CSVEYGVRGYPGNEQFF. CDR3 in DNA: TGCAGCGTTGAATACGGCGTCAGGGGGTACCCGGGGAATGAGCAGTTCTTC.

The J gene is TRBJ2-7, the V gene TRBV2; possible D gene TRBD1, 5 bases. The CDR3 loop spans 15 amino acids. Germline CDR1 and CDR2: SNHLY and FYNNEI. V was clipped by 0 bases and J by 2 bases, with 11 bases between them. CDR3 sequence: CASSEAPAGPYEQYF. In nucleotides, the CDR3 is TGTGCCAGCAGTGAAGCGCCAGCAGGGCCCTACGAGCAGTACTTC. Variable domain in full (rest from reference TRBV2 and TRBJ2-7): EPEVTQTPSHQVTQMGQEVILRCVPISNHLYFYWYRQILGQKVEFLVSFYNNEISEKSEIFDDQFSVERPDGSNFTLKIRSTKLEDSAMYFCASSEAPAGPYEQYFGPGTRLTVT.

The rearrangement links TRBV6-2 or TRBV6-3 to TRBJ2-3, with D possibly being TRBD1 or TRBD2 (6 bases each). Trimming shortened V by 7 bases and J by 4 bases, and 15 bases separated the two germline ends. This CDR3 has 14 residues. The germline V gene has CDR1 MNHEY and CDR2 SVGEGT. CDR3 nucleotide sequence: TGTGCCAGCACCAAAAACCGGGGGCCAGATACGCAGTATTTT. Its translation: CASTKNRGPDTQYF.

The CDR3 sequence: CSGRLDTQYF. In DNA, the CDR3 is TGCAGTGGGAGGTTAGATACGCAGTATTTT. This chain connects TRBV20-1 to TRBJ2-3; tentative D call: TRBD2 (5 bases). V was shortened by 7 bases and J by 5 bases, with 7 bases between the two germline ends. This CDR3 comprises 10 residues. Germline V gives CDR1 DFQATT, CDR2 SNEGSKA (reference sequence).

A few counts support this clonotype. This sequence joins TRBV6-5 and TRBJ1-1; D is possibly TRBD1 (5 bases). This CDR3 is 15 amino acids long. Trimming removed 1 base at V and 2 bases at J, with 11 bases between. CDR1 is MNHEY, CDR2 SVGAGI, per germline. The CDR3 nucleotides are TGTGCCAGCAGTTACTGGGGCAGCGTAAACACTGAAGCTTTCTTT. Its translation: CASSYWGSVNTEAFF.

V gene TRBV3-1 combines with J gene TRBJ2-5; tentative D call: TRBD2 (5 bases). The J call is doubtful: the DNA matches TRBJ2-1 better. The CDR3 spans 14 residues. Germline CDR1 reads LGHDT; CDR2 reads YNNKEL (reference sequence). The CDR3 DNA reads TGTGCCAGCAGCCCTGGAGGCGGACTCAATGAGCAGTTCTTC. Translating it yields CASSPGGGLNEQFF.

This clonotype turned up a few times. The chain combines TRBV20-1 with TRBJ2-1; D call uncertain. The CDR3 is 12 amino acids. Trimming stripped 6 bases from V and 4 bases from J, with 10 bases between. Per germline, CDR1 DFQATT and CDR2 SNEGSKA (reference sequence). In DNA form, the CDR3 reads TGCAGTGCCGTAGTGCGTTACAATGAGCAGTTCTTC. Protein sequence: CSAVVRYNEQFF.

The V and J genes are TRBV20-1 and TRBJ2-5; the match to TRBD2 covers 10 bases. This CDR3 has 15 amino acids. The J segment lost 5 bases and the V segment lost 4 bases, leaving 10 bases of the junction unmatched. Germline-derived CDR1 and CDR2 are DFQATT and SNEGSKA (reference sequence). The CDR3 sequence: CSAISGGTGVETQYF. The DNA of the CDR3 is TGCAGTGCTATTAGCGGGGGGACGGGTGTGGAGACCCAGTACTTC.

CDR3 DNA: TGTGCCAGCTCACCATGGGGGGATGAAGAGACCCAGTACTTC. Amino acids: CASSPWGDEETQYF. The chain joins TRBV18 to TRBJ2-5; a possible D gene is TRBD2 (6 bases). Per the germline V gene, CDR1 is KGHSH and CDR2 is LQKENI. The CDR3 runs 14 residues. The V end lost 2 bases, the J end lost 3 bases, and 10 bases lay between the germline ends. The full variable domain, with the rest looked up from reference TRBV18 and TRBJ2-5, is NAGVMQNPRHLVRRRGQEARLRCSPMKGHSHVYWYRQLPEEGLKFMVYLQKENIIDESGMPKERFSAEFPKEGPSILRIQQVVRGDSAAYFCASSPWGDEETQYFGPGTRLLVL.

This clonotype was detected a few times. The rearrangement joins TRBV9 to TRBJ1-2; 8 nucleotides align to TRBD1. Trimming cost V 0 bases and J 6 bases; bases outside gene matches: 10. CDR3 length: 16 amino acids. CDR1 is SGDLS and CDR2 is YYNGEE in the germline V gene. Here the CDR3 reads CASSVVSLVTGDGYTF. The CDR3 DNA reads TGTGCCAGCAGCGTAGTTAGTCTGGTGACAGGGGATGGCTACACCTTC.

The chain employs TRBV4-3 and TRBJ2-5; D is undetermined. Trimming removed 0 bases at V and 5 bases at J, with 13 bases between. The CDR3 has 15 amino acids. Germline V gives CDR1 LGHNA, CDR2 YSLEER. The CDR3 reads CASSQDPSRLETQYF. CDR3 DNA: TGCGCCAGCAGCCAAGATCCTTCCCGTCTGGAGACCCAGTACTTC.

This clonotype was seen only a few times. V is TRBV3-1 and J is TRBJ2-1, with TRBD1 as a possible D gene (7 bases). CDR3 length equals 17 residues. V lost 1 base to trimming and J lost 8 bases, with 21 bases between them. From germline, CDR1 is LGHDT and CDR2 YNNKEL (reference sequence). The CDR3 bases are TGTGCCAGCAGCCAAGGACGAGGGGGCAGGGGGGTCGATGAGCAGTTCTTC. This sequence encodes CASSQGRGGRGVDEQFF.

The V call is TRBV3-1, the J call TRBJ2-5, with 11 bases fitting TRBD2. CDR1 LGHDT and CDR2 YNNKEL come from the germline V gene (reference sequence). With 3 bases clipped from V and 2 bases from J, the junction kept 2 bases outside the gene matches. The CDR3 totals 15 residues. The DNA for the CDR3 is TGTGCCAGCAGCCACGGGACTAGCGGTCAAGAGACCCAGTACTTC. This translates into CASSHGTSGQETQYF.

The chain employs TRBV29-1 and TRBJ1-1; TRBD1 might be the D (5 bases). Trimming took 4 bases from V and 1 from J, leaving 13 bases between them. CDR1 SQVTM and CDR2 ANQGSEA come from the germline V gene. CDR3 length: 14 residues. CDR3 sequence reads: CSVAEDMANTEAFF. CDR3 sequence (DNA): TGCAGCGTTGCGGAGGACATGGCGAACACTGAAGCTTTCTTT.

This clonotype was picked up a small number of times. This chain links TRBV4-3 with TRBJ1-2, with TRBD1 matching over 7 bases. The CDR3 totals 14 residues. Germline V lookup: CDR1 LGHNA, CDR2 YSLEER. V dropped 3 bases and J dropped 7; count of bases not matched to a gene: 8. The CDR3 loop is CASSHARQGRGYTF. Written as DNA, the CDR3 is TGCGCCAGCAGCCATGCAAGACAGGGTCGTGGCTACACCTTC.

The chain employs TRBV10-2 and TRBJ1-2; D unresolved. The CDR3 is made up of 12 amino acids. Germline CDR1 WSHSY, CDR2 SAAADI. V was shortened by 3 bases and J by 10 bases, with 12 bases between the two germline ends. This CDR3 is CASSDRQLLYTF. CDR3 coding DNA: TGCGCCAGCAGTGACCGGCAGCTTCTCTACACCTTC.

V and J are TRBV7-9 and TRBJ2-5; 9 bases line up with TRBD2. In germline, CDR1 is SEHNR, CDR2 FQNEAQ (reference sequence). The V and J ends lost 3 bases and 8 bases, in that order; junction bases with no gene match: 7. This CDR3 has 14 residues. This chain's CDR3 is CASSFGLASFTQYF. The CDR3, as DNA: TGTGCCAGCAGCTTCGGACTAGCGTCGTTCACCCAGTACTTC. Complete variable domain (other parts from reference TRBV7-9 and TRBJ2-5): DTGVSQNPRHKITKRGQNVTFRCDPISEHNRLYWYRQTLGQGPEFLTYFQNEAQLEKSRLLSDRFSAERPKGSFSTLEIQRTEQGDSAMYLCASSFGLASFTQYFGPGTRLLVL.

This clonotype was counted a few times. This chain connects TRBV13 to TRBJ2-1; 8 positions match TRBD2. Trimming cost V 6 bases and J 9 bases; bases outside gene matches: 13. Germline values: CDR1 PRHDT, CDR2 FYEKMQ (reference sequence). CDR3 length: 15 amino acids. CDR3 region: CASSPIQSGGTEQFF. CDR3 nucleotide sequence: TGTGCCAGCAGTCCCATCCAAAGCGGGGGAACTGAGCAGTTCTTC.

Concerning this clonotype: Given a much more abundant clone one base away, this may be a read error. V is TRBV20-1 and J is TRBJ2-3; 7 nucleotides line up with TRBD2. Germline-derived CDR1 and CDR2 are DFQATT and SNEGSKA (reference sequence). The CDR3 consists of 12 residues. The CDR3 spells CSARGGGDTLYF. DNA for the CDR3: TGCAGTGCTAGAGGGGGGGGAGATACGCTGTATTTT.